This T cell receptor (beta chain) was retrieved from a study of vaccination and CD4 T cells after COVID-19. CD4+ T cells that had been cultured provided DNA sequenced with the Oncomine TCR Beta short-read assay. TCRdb re-derived calls from the PCR reads in MiXCR, one entry per CDR3 protein. The sample has some 14,000 distinct CDR3 sequences; about 54% are singletons. From germline, CDR1 is DFQATT and CDR2 SNEGSKA (reference sequence). The CDR3 runs 17 residues. V was pared by 0 bases and J by 4 bases, with 13 bases of the junction left unmatched. The treatment: approximately nine-day PBMC culture with coronavirus spike peptide pools or control peptides (ViraFEST assay). This clonotype occurred a few times. Antigen specificity is unknown.

The origin of this receptor is a human donor who had recovered from COVID-19. The sequenced material came from CD4+ T cells from blood, cultured in vitro. V usage is TRBV20-1 and J usage is TRBJ1-2; 8 nucleotides align to TRBD1. The CDR3 loop reads CSARDLLLTGAPYGYTF. The CDR3 coding sequence is TGCAGTGCTAGAGATCTGCTCCTGACAGGGGCTCCCTATGGCTACACCTTC.